This T cell receptor (beta chain) was sequenced during a study of blood T cells in healthy people across ages. A second PCR, run for about 7 to 12 cycles, used a sample-barcoded 5' primer plus a J-beta primer mix. One entry per CDR3 protein results from TCRdb running MiXCR on the 5' RACE reads. The data show roughly 650,000 distinct CDR3 sequences, around 32% seen once. The table lists this clonotype with many counts. Trimming took off 5 bases at V and 3 bases at J, with 15 bases between the two ends. CDR1 and CDR2 from the germline V gene are DFQATT and SNEGSKA (reference sequence). The CDR3 covers 14 residues.

The receptor was derived from a woman at least 80 years old in good health. Material for sequencing was blood. The chain carries TRBV20-1 and TRBJ2-3, with unresolved D. The CDR3 DNA sequence: TGCAGTGCTCCCTACCGGAGTGCTACAGATACGCAGTATTTT. Its protein product is CSAPYRSATDTQYF.